Below, one T cell receptor beta chain is given with its context. Its specificity is unknown. This specimen comes from a study of T cells in Graves' hyperthyroidism and ophthalmopathy. Regarding the study as a whole: Blood also contained most expanded thyroid clonotypes above 0.001.

Ophthalmopathy cases scored 3 or more on the Clinical Activity Score and 4 or more on NOSPECS grade, with duration below 3 months. Using 10 ml of fresh peripheral blood, PBMCs were prepared. From RNA transcripts, TCR beta CDR3 regions were amplified. A set of HTBI primers served as the primers for a first-round RT-PCR of the TCR CDR3. TCRdb re-called the multiplex PCR reads with MiXCR, one entry per CDR3 protein. The sample has 700,000 or so distinct CDR3 sequences, around 13% seen once. Input material: blood. This TCR was recovered from a woman in her forties or fifties with Graves' ophthalmopathy.

The DNA for the CDR3 is TGTGCCAGCAGCCAGGCCGGGACAGGGTCCGACACCATATATTTT. Its protein is CASSQAGTGSDTIYF. The V call is TRBV28, the J call TRBJ1-3, with 9 bases fitting TRBD1. CDR1 and CDR2 (germline): MDHEN, SYDVKM. The ends lost 6 bases at V and 8 bases at J; junction bases unmatched: 11. CDR3 length equals 15 residues.